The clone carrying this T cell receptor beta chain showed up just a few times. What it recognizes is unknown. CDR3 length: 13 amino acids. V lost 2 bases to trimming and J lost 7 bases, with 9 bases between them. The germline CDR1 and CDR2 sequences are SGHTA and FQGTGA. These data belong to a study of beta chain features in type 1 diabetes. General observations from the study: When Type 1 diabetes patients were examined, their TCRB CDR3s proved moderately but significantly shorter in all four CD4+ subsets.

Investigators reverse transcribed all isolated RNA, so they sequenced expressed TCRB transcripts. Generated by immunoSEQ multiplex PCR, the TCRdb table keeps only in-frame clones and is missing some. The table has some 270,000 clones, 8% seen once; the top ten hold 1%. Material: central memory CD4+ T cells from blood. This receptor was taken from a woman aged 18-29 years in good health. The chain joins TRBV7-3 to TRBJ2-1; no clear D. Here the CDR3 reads CASSLGRRNEQFF. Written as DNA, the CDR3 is TGTGCCAGCAGCTTAGGTCGTAGGAATGAGCAGTTCTTC.